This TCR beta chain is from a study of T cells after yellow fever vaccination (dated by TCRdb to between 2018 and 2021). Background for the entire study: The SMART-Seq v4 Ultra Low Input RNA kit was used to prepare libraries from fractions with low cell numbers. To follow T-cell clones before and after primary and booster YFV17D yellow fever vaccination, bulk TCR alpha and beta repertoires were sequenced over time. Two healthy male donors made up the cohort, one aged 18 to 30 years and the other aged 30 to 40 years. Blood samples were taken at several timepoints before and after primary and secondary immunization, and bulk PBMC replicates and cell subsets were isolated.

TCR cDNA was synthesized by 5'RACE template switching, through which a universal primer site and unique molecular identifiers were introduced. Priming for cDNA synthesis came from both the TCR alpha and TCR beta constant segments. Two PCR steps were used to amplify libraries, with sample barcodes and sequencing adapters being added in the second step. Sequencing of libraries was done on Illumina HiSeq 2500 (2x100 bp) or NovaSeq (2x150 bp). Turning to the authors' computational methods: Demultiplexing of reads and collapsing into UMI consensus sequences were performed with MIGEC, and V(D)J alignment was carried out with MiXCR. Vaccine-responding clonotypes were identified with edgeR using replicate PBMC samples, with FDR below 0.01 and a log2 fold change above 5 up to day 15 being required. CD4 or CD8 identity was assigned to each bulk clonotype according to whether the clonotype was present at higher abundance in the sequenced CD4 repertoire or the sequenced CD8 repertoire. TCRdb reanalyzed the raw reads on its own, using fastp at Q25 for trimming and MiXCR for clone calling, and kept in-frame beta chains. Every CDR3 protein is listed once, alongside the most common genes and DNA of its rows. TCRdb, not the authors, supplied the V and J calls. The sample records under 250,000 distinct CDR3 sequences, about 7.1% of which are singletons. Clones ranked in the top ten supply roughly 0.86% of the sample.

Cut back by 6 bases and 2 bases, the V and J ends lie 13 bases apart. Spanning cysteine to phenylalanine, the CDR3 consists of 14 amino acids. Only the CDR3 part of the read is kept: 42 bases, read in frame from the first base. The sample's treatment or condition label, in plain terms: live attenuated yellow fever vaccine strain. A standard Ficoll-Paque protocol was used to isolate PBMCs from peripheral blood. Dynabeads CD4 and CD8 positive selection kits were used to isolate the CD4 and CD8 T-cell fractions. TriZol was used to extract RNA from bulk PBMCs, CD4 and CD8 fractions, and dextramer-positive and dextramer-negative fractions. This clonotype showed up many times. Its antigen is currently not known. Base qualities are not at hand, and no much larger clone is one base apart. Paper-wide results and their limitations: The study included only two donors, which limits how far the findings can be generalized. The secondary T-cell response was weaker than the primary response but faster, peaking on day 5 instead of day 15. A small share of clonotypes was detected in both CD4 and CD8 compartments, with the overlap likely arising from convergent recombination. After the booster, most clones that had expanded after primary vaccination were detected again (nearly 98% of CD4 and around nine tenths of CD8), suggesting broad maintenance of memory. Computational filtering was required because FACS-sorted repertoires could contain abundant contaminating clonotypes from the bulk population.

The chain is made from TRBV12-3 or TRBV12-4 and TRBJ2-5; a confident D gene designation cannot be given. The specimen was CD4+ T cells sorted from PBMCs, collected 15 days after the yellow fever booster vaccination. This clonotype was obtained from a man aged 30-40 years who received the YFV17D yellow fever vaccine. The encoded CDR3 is CASSIGIGQETQYF. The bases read TGTGCCAGCAGCATAGGGATTGGGCAAGAGACCCAGTACTTC.